This T cell receptor beta chain is from a study of spatial heterogeneity in lung cancer (dated by TCRdb to about 2019). Notes on the research overall: Samples were obtained from 70 to 85 patients with early-stage, untreated non-small cell lung cancer from the lung TRACERx cohort. More beta-chain than alpha-chain transcripts were consistently detected, likely reflecting higher beta-chain transcript abundance. In non-small cell lung cancer, the study made a quantitative comparison of TCR alpha and beta repertoires among multiple tumor regions, matched nontumor lung and blood. In the raw uncorrected reads, each unique combination of TCR and UMI appeared on average more than ten times. Nonsynonymous mutation counts, determined by whole-exome sequencing of tumor tissue, were related to features of the TCR repertoire. Follow-up PBMC samples were sequenced whenever available, with the median time to follow-up being approximately 2 years after resection. At surgery, roughly 220 tumor regions, around 67 matched nontumor lung samples and 45 to 60 PBMC samples were TCR-sequenced for both alpha and beta chains. The research as a whole found: Only 13 to 15 patients were included in the comparisons of baseline and follow-up blood repertoires. Additional single-cell paired TCR alpha and beta sequencing was considered necessary to confirm, at a functional level, the hypothesis that regional TCRs recognize regional mutations. Ubiquitous expanded tumor TCRs were detected in blood more often at tumor resection than at routine follow-up.

This clonotype was recorded many times. The clone's antigen remains unknown. It has no much larger one-base neighbor in the sample; base qualities were not kept. Libraries were prepared through 5' RACE. Sequencing was carried out with a NextSeq 500. The TCR library protocol attached a unique molecular identifier to each TCR cDNA molecule to allow correction of PCR and sequencing errors. As for the original processing: TCR identification, UMI-based error correction and CDR3 extraction were performed with Decombinator tools. Expanded TCRs were defined as those above a frequency of 2 per 1,000, corresponding to the top 1% of the tumor frequency distribution. Rényi diversity was computed with the R vegan package after subsampling each repertoire 100 times to 5,000 TCRs. CDR3 similarity networks were constructed using string-kernel similarity of amino acid triplets, with links drawn between CDR3s whose pairwise similarity was above 0.82. Clones were called with MiXCR by TCRdb after fastp trimmed the public reads at Q25, and only in-frame beta chains were retained. Under each unique CDR3 protein, matching rows form one entry showing the most common genes and DNA. TCRdb, not the original authors, processed these V and J calls. The table for this sample lists under 150,000 distinct CDR3 sequences; approximately 12% of them were counted only once. In total, the top ten clones hold roughly 17% of the sample.

The sample's time point label, in plain terms: blood at routine non-recurrence follow-up after resection. TCR sequencing used whole RNA extracted from tumor and nontumor lung tissue, or from cryopreserved PBMC samples, without cell sorting. A patient was chosen for TCR sequencing only when enough RNA was available from at least two tumor regions. CDR1 and CDR2 are read off the germline V gene as MNHEY and SVGAGI. V loses 2 bases, J loses 1 base, and the germline ends lie 5 bases apart. The CDR3 runs 13 amino acids, cysteine and phenylalanine included. Only CDR3 DNA is held: 39 bases, read in frame from base 1.

The material was PBMCs, obtained at follow-up. The TCR sequence derives from a male donor with early-stage non-small cell lung cancer. The rearrangement combines TRBV6-5 with TRBJ1-1, with an unclear D gene assignment. The encoded CDR3 is CASSYGKNTEAFF. Read as DNA, the sequence is TGTGCCAGCAGTTACGGAAAGAACACTGAAGCTTTCTTT.